A single sample is the source of the 23 T cell receptor beta chains below, sequenced in a study of blood T cell repertoires in COVID-19. Sequencing was performed with immunoSEQ multiplex PCR; in TCRdb, only in-frame clones are kept and a portion is missing. Here the sample spans about 140,000 clones, approximately 84% being singletons. Input material: PBMCs or T cells enriched from blood (not recorded which). The source is a woman aged 50 to 60 with acute COVID-19.

The chain couples TRBV15 to TRBJ1-3, with D possibly TRBD1 on 5 matching bases. The V end lost 3 bases, the J end lost 2 bases, and 14 bases lay between the germline ends. The length of the CDR3 is 16 residues. In germline, CDR1 is LNHNV, CDR2 YYDKDF (reference sequence). CDR3 loop: CATSSRGTTTGNTIYF. The CDR3 DNA reads as TGTGCCACCAGCAGTCGGGGGACGACCACTGGAAACACCATATATTTT.

The chain couples TRBV9 to TRBJ2-6, with D perhaps matching TRBD2 (5 bases). V gave up 0 bases and J gave up 2 bases, with 15 bases separating them. This CDR3 has 18 amino acids. Looked up from germline, CDR1 is SGDLS and CDR2 is YYNGEE. CDR3 DNA: TGTGCCAGCAGCGTAGGGTTAGGAGGATGGACTGGGGCCAACGTCCTGACTTTC. This translates into CASSVGLGGWTGANVLTF.

The chain uses TRBV4-1 and TRBJ2-1; 11 nucleotides line up with TRBD2. V was pared by 8 bases and J by 5 bases, with 8 bases of the junction left unmatched. The CDR3 has 15 amino acids. Germline V gene data show CDR1 as MGHRA and CDR2 as YSYEKL. In DNA form, the CDR3 reads TGCGCCAGCGGGCTAGCGGGAGGTGGGGACAATGAGCAGTTCTTC. Translating gives CASGLAGGGDNEQFF.

J is TRBJ2-7 and V is TRBV5-1; 9 bases fit TRBD2. J was trimmed by 3 bases and V by 3 bases; bases with no gene match: 4. This CDR3 has 14 amino acids. CDR1 SGHRS and CDR2 YFSETQ come from the germline V gene. CDR3 sequence reads: CASSSQTSGYEQYF. The CDR3, as DNA: TGCGCCAGCAGCTCCCAGACTAGCGGCTACGAGCAGTACTTC.

The chain carries TRBV20-1 and TRBJ2-3; weak D call: TRBD2 (6 bases). From germline, CDR1 is DFQATT and CDR2 SNEGSKA (reference sequence). V dropped 3 bases and J dropped 1 base, with 14 bases sitting between them. The CDR3 length is 15 residues. The CDR3 is CSASQTSRGTDTQYF. The CDR3 nucleotides are TGCAGTGCTAGTCAGACTAGTCGGGGCACAGATACGCAGTATTTT.

This rearrangement joins TRBV3-1 (or the pseudogene TRBV3-2) to TRBJ2-7; 8 bases agree with TRBD2. Germline CDR1 reads LGHDT; CDR2 reads YNNKEL (reference sequence). The junction had 10 bases not matched to a gene; V was cut back by 0 bases and J by 0 bases. The CDR3 consists of 18 residues. DNA for the CDR3: TGTGCCAGCAGCCAAGATCATTTTGGGGCGGGAGGCTCCTACGAGCAGTACTTC. Translating gives CASSQDHFGAGGSYEQYF.

The genes are TRBV28 and TRBJ2-1; 7 bases fit TRBD2. Germline CDR1 is MDHEN and CDR2 is SYDVKM. The V and J ends lost 3 bases and 3 bases, in that order; junction bases with no gene match: 5. The CDR3 extends over 15 amino acids. CDR3 in DNA: TGTGCCAGCAGTTTGAGGGCGGGAGACTACAATGAGCAGTTCTTC. It encodes CASSLRAGDYNEQFF.

The chain recombines TRBV19 with TRBJ2-1, with D tentatively TRBD2 (7 bases). The CDR3 is made up of 16 amino acids. The germline CDR1 and CDR2 sequences are LNHDA and SQIVND (reference sequence). The germline V and J ends were trimmed by 3 bases and 6 bases, with 18 bases remaining between them. The CDR3 protein is CASSIGRRGGGNEQFF. The CDR3 bases are TGTGCCAGTAGTATCGGAAGGAGGGGAGGGGGCAATGAGCAGTTCTTC.

Here the CDR3 DNA reads TGCGCCAGCAGCGTTGGGACAGGCTTAGGGCACGAGCAGTACTTC. This encodes CASSVGTGLGHEQYF. This sequence joins TRBV5-1 and TRBJ2-7; 8 nucleotides line up with TRBD1. The V gene end was trimmed by 4 bases and the J gene end by 5 bases; junction bases not matched to a gene: 11. Germline V lookup: CDR1 SGHRS, CDR2 YFSETQ. CDR3 length: 15 residues.

The V call is TRBV14, the J call TRBJ2-7; D perhaps matches TRBD2 (6 bases). In germline, CDR1 is SGHDN, CDR2 FVKESK. The CDR3 length is 12 residues. V lost 1 base, J lost 7 bases, and 8 bases lay in between. The CDR3 sequence: CASSQVGLEQYF. The CDR3 DNA sequence: TGTGCCAGCAGCCAAGTGGGACTGGAGCAGTACTTC.

The J gene is TRBJ2-5, the V gene TRBV3-1 (or the pseudogene TRBV3-2), with 9 bases lining up with TRBD2. Trimming at V came to 5 bases and at J to 13 bases, leaving 14 bases not matched to a gene. From germline, CDR1 is LGHDT and CDR2 YNNKEL (reference sequence). The CDR3 is 14 amino acids. CDR3 amino acids: CASSGDASGNNPYF. The CDR3 DNA reads TGTGCCAGCAGCGGCGATGCTAGCGGGAATAATCCGTACTTC.

The V call is TRBV7-2, the J call TRBJ2-3; tentative D call: TRBD2 (5 bases). V gave up 0 bases and J gave up 2 bases, with 6 bases separating them. Germline CDR1 and CDR2: SGHTA and FQGNSA. This CDR3 has 14 amino acids. The CDR3 spells CASSLASATDTQYF. In nucleotides, the CDR3 is TGTGCCAGCAGCTTAGCTAGCGCCACAGATACGCAGTATTTT. The entire variable domain, with the rest obtained from reference TRBV7-2 and TRBJ2-3, is as follows: GAGVSQSPSNKVTEKGKDVELRCDPISGHTALYWYRQSLGQGLEFLIYFQGNSAPDKSGLPSDRFSAERTGGSVSTLTIQRTQQEDSAVYLCASSLASATDTQYFGPGTRLTVL.

This clone was seen just once. The chain is built from TRBV10-1 and TRBJ2-1; 7 nucleotides align to TRBD1. With V trimmed by 5 bases and J by 4 bases, 5 bases remained unmatched. The CDR3 loop spans 14 amino acids. Germline CDR1 is WNHNN and CDR2 is SYGVQD (reference sequence). The CDR3 sequence: CASSTGTDYNEQFF. The CDR3, as DNA: TGCGCCAGCAGTACCGGGACAGATTACAATGAGCAGTTCTTC.

This clone is termed medium-sized. This chain links TRBV19 with TRBJ2-7; TRBD2 aligns across 7 bases. V gave up 8 bases and J gave up 3 bases; unmatched junction bases: 10. CDR3 length: 14 residues. The germline CDR1 and CDR2 sequences are LNHDA and SQIVND (reference sequence). This CDR3 reads CASGWGGIGYEQYF. Here the CDR3 DNA reads TGTGCCAGTGGATGGGGGGGAATCGGCTACGAGCAGTACTTC.

This chain joins TRBV5-1 and TRBJ2-3, with TRBD2 matching over 14 bases. The junction had 7 bases not matched to a gene; V was cut back by 1 base and J by 6 bases. This CDR3 region has 17 residues. Germline V gene lookup returns CDR1 SGHRS and CDR2 YFSETQ. As DNA, the CDR3 is TGCGCCAGCAGCTTGCAGACTAGCGGGAGGGTAGGGGATACGCAGTATTTT. It specifies CASSLQTSGRVGDTQYF.

The chain combines TRBV4-3 with TRBJ1-4; D is unclear. The V end lost 0 bases, the J end lost 0 bases, and 5 bases lay between the germline ends. There are 15 residues in the CDR3. CDR1 is LGHNA and CDR2 is YSLEER in the germline V gene. The DNA for the CDR3 is TGCGCCAGCAGCCAAGAACAGCCAACTAATGAAAAACTGTTTTTT. This gives the protein CASSQEQPTNEKLFF.

This chain joins TRBV5-3 and TRBJ2-2, with 9 bases identical to TRBD2. TRBV5-3 is known as an ORF, though its function is uncertain. V lost 4 bases to trimming and J lost 5 bases; unmatched junction nucleotides: 9. This CDR3 spans 16 amino acids. Here the CDR3 DNA reads TGTGCCAGAAGCCCGCTTTCTCTAGCGGGGACCGGGGAGCTGTTTTTT. It yields the protein CARSPLSLAGTGELFF.

The chain uses TRBV7-8 and TRBJ2-1; unclear D gene. The CDR3 consists of 14 residues. Germline CDR1 SGHVS, CDR2 FQNEAQ. V was clipped by 1 base and J by 3 bases, with 7 bases between them. The CDR3 DNA reads TGTGCCAGCAGCTTAGGGCACAGCTACAATGAGCAGTTCTTC. Translation: CASSLGHSYNEQFF.

This chain connects TRBV24-1 to TRBJ1-2; weak D call: TRBD1 (5 bases). CDR1 is KGHDR and CDR2 is SFDVKD in the germline V gene. The CDR3 covers 12 residues. The ends were cut back, 9 bases at V and 8 bases at J, with 15 bases in the middle. The CDR3 loop is CATWTTDGGYTF. The CDR3 nucleotides are TGTGCCACCTGGACAACAGATGGGGGCTACACCTTC.

The chain couples TRBV7-3 to TRBJ2-1; D might be TRBD2 (6 bases). Germline V CDR1 and CDR2: SGHTA, FQGTGA. This CDR3 is 17 amino acids long. Trimming stripped 6 bases from V and 1 base from J, with 19 bases between. The CDR3 reads CASSLGPGTHSYNEQFF. The CDR3 DNA is TGTGCCAGCAGTTTAGGACCCGGGACTCATTCCTACAATGAGCAGTTCTTC. Full variable domain (remainder filled in from reference TRBV7-3 and TRBJ2-1): GAGVSQTPSNKVTEKGKYVELRCDPISGHTALYWYRQSLGQGPEFLIYFQGTGAADDSGLPNDRFFAVRPEGSVSTLKIQRTERGDSAVYLCASSLGPGTHSYNEQFFGPGTRLTVL.

V usage is TRBV6-5 and J usage is TRBJ2-5; 8 positions agree with TRBD2. Per germline, CDR1 MNHEY and CDR2 SVGAGI. The CDR3 loop spans 15 amino acids. Trimming removed 0 bases from V and 4 bases from J; junction bases left unmatched: 4. CDR3 loop: CASSYSGLVGETQYF. CDR3 DNA sequence: TGTGCCAGCAGTTACTCGGGACTAGTGGGAGAGACCCAGTACTTC.

V usage is TRBV29-1 and J usage is TRBJ2-2, with D perhaps TRBD2 (5 bases). The CDR3 sequence is 14 residues long. Germline V gene data show CDR1 as SQVTM and CDR2 as ANQGSEA. Trimming stripped 4 bases from V and 3 bases from J, with 12 bases between. The CDR3 DNA is TGCAGCGTTGGTGGGAGCGCGTACACCGGGGAGCTGTTTTTT. This gives the protein CSVGGSAYTGELFF.

V usage is TRBV23-1 and J usage is TRBJ2-6, with TRBD2 as a possible D gene (5 bases). TRBV23-1 has ORF status, its function being uncertain. The CDR3 is 15 residues long. V was clipped by 5 bases and J by 0 bases, with 8 bases between them. This CDR3 is CASSGLSSGANVLTF. In nucleotides, the CDR3 is TGCGCCAGCAGTGGACTGTCCTCTGGGGCCAACGTCCTGACTTTC.